This T cell receptor beta chain originates from a study of blood T cell repertoires in COVID-19. Study background: Sample material is recorded as cDNA or gDNA derived from T cells, B-cell-depleted T cells, or PBMCs.

There are 15 residues in the CDR3. Trimming cost V 5 bases and J 2 bases; bases outside gene matches: 6. The germline V gene has CDR1 SGHAT and CDR2 FQNNGV. Authors' analysis steps: Amplification from reference gene primers served as the basis for estimated nucleated cell counts. Assay: immunoSEQ multiplex PCR; the TCRdb copy retains only in-frame clones and omits some. The V and J calls and clone size come from that table; D and trimming were worked out from the DNA. The sample carries about 70,000 clones, just under 80% recorded once. V usage is TRBV11-2 and J usage is TRBJ2-7; 10 bases map to TRBD1. The TCR was taken from a woman aged 60-75 years with acute or convalescent COVID-19. The sequenced sample consisted of peripheral blood. CDR3 sequence reads: CASSQETGGPYEQYF. In nucleotides, the CDR3 is TGTGCCAGCAGCCAAGAGACAGGGGGCCCCTACGAGCAGTACTTC.